The T cell receptor (beta chain) described here comes from a study of cytomegalovirus exposure and HLA in healthy donors. PCR used 60 Vbeta primers and 13 Jbeta primers. The protocol was immunoSEQ multiplex PCR, while the TCRdb copy is restricted to in-frame clones and leaves out a portion. The sample lists 95,000 to 150,000 clones; 60% to 85% were seen once. Deletions cut 0 bases from V and 7 bases from J, with 14 bases between. This CDR3 has 14 amino acids. CDR1 and CDR2 from the germline V gene are SGDLS and YYNGEE. V usage is TRBV9 and J usage is TRBJ2-7; D might be TRBD1 (5 bases). The specimen sequenced was PBMCs. The sequence derives from a woman aged 40 to 50 in good health and CMV-seropositive. The chain's CDR3 is CASSVAGDSWEQYF. The CDR3 region has the DNA TGTGCCAGCAGCGTAGCTGGCGACAGTTGGGAGCAGTACTTC.